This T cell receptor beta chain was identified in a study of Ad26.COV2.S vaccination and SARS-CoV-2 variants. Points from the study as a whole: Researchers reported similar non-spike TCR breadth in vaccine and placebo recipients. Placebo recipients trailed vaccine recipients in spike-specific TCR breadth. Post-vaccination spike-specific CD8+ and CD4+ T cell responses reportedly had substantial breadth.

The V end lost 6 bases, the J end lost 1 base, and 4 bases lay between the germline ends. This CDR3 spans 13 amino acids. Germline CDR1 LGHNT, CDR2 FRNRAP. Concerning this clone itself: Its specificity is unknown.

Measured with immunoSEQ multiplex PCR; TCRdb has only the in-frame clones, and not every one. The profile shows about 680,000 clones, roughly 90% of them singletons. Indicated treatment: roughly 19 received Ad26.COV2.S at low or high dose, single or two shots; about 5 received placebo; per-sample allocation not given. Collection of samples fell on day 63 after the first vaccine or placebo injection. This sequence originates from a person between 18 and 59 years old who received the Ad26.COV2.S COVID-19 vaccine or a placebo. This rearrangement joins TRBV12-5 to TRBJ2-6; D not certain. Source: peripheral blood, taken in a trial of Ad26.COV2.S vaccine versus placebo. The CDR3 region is CASGRSGANVLTF. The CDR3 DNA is TGTGCTAGTGGCCGATCTGGGGCCAACGTCCTGACTTTC.